This T cell receptor beta chain was captured by sequencing in a study of response to subunit inactivated influenza vaccine. In regard to this clonotype: Its specificity is not known.

CDR3 size: 18 residues. Germline-derived CDR1 and CDR2 are DFQATT and SNEGSKA (reference sequence). Germline trimming cut 3 bases from V and 3 bases from J; bases unmatched to any gene: 14. In TCRdb, the RT-PCR reads were re-called with MiXCR into one record per CDR3 protein. In the table there are about 620,000 distinct CDR3 sequences, approximately 12% of which are singletons. General study results and limits: Authors suggested that a seasonal influenza vaccination recruits few new T cells each time.

The receptor was derived from a middle-aged man who received an inactivated influenza vaccine. The V and J genes are TRBV20-1 and TRBJ2-1, with 10 bases lining up with TRBD2. Here the sequenced sample was PBMCs from blood, taken on the day of vaccination. This CDR3 reads CSASDSVWSGGVYNEQFF. The CDR3 DNA reads TGCAGTGCTAGTGATTCGGTTTGGAGCGGGGGGGTCTACAATGAGCAGTTCTTC.